This TCR beta chain was captured by sequencing in a study of blood T cell repertoires in COVID-19. Study context: Italy, Spain and the United States were the sources of the convalescent and acute COVID-19 samples. PBMCs, B-cell-depleted T cells, or T cells were the source of the cDNA or gDNA that made up the material.

Germline CDR1 reads SGHNT; CDR2 reads YENEEA. The CDR3 covers 13 residues. Trimming left V 5 bases short and J 8 bases short, with 15 bases between. Per the original data handling: Estimation of nucleated cell counts was performed using reference gene primer amplification. Some clones are missing from TCRdb's copy, which holds only in-frame ones; the method was immunoSEQ multiplex PCR. V, J and clone size are those of that table, while D and trimming were read from the DNA. The table includes 25,000 to 30,000 clones, around 90% detected once. This receptor was identified in a human donor in a cohort sampled during active COVID-19. Sequencing input: peripheral blood. V and J are TRBV11-3 and TRBJ1-1; D is ambiguous. CDR3 loop: CASSLQPGSEAFF. The CDR3 DNA follows: TGTGCCAGCAGCCTACAACCCGGGTCGGAAGCTTTCTTT.